The sequence of this T cell receptor beta chain was determined in a study of blood T cell repertoires in COVID-19. The wider study: COVID-19 samples from acute and convalescent phases originated in the United States, Italy and Spain. T cells, B-cell-depleted T cells, or PBMCs provided the cDNA or gDNA that served as material.

Only in-frame clones appear in the TCRdb table, and some are missing; sequencing was by immunoSEQ multiplex PCR. The table lists 150,000 to 200,000 clones, roughly 78% of them singletons. As to this clone: At one end the junction does not follow the germline gene, possibly because of a read error. At the DNA level, this CDR3 is encoded by other sequences in the same sample as well.

Per germline, CDR1 SGHKS and CDR2 YYEKEE (reference sequence). This CDR3 spans 16 amino acids. The sequence was collected from an elderly woman with active or convalescent COVID-19. The genes are TRBV5-5 and TRBJ1-2; tentative D call: TRBD1 (5 bases). The material sequenced was peripheral blood. This CDR3 reads CASSELAGIGVYGYTF. For the CDR3, the DNA is TGCGCCAGCAGCGAACTAGCAGGGATAGGCGTCTATGGCTACACCTTC.